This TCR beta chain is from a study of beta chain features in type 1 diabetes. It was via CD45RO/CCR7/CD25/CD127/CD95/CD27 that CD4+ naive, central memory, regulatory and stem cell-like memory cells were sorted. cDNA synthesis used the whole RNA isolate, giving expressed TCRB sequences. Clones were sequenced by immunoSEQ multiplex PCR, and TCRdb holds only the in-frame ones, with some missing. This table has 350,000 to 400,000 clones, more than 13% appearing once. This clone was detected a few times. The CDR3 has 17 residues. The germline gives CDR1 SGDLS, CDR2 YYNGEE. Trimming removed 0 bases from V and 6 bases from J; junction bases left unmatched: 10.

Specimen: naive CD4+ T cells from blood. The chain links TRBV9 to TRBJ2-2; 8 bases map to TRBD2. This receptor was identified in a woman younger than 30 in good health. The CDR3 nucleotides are TGTGCCAGCAGCGTAGACCCACTAGCGGCGTCCTCCGGGGAGCTGTTTTTT. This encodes CASSVDPLAASSGELFF. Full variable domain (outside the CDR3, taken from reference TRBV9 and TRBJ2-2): DSGVTQTPKHLITATGQRVTLRCSPRSGDLSVYWYQQSLDQGLQFLIQYYNGEERAKGNILERFSAQQFPDLHSELNLSSLELGDSALYFCASSVDPLAASSGELFFGEGSRLTVL.